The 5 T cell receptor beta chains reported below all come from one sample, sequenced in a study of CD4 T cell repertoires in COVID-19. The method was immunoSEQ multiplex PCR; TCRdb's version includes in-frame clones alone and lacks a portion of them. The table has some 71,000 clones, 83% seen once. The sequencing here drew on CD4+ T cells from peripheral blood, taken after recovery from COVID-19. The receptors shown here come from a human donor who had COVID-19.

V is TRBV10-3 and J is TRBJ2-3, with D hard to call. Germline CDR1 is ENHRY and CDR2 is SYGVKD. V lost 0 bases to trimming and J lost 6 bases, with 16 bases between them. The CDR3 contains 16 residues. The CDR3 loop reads CAISESKILASDTQYF. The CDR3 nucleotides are TGTGCCATCAGTGAGTCGAAGATTTTAGCCTCGGATACGCAGTATTTT.

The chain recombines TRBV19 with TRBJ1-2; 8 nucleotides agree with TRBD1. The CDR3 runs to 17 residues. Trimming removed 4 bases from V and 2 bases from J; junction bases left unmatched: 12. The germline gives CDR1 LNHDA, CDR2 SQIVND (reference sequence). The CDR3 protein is CASSTGQAGTLNYGYTF. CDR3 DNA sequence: TGTGCCAGTAGTACGGGACAGGCCGGAACCCTAAACTATGGCTACACCTTC.

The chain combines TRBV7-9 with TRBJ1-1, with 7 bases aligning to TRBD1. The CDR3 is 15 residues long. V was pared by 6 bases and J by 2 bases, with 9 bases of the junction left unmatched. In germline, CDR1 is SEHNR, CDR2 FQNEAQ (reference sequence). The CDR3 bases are TGTGCCAGCAGTTCTCCCGGGACAGCAAACACTGAAGCTTTCTTT. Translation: CASSSPGTANTEAFF.

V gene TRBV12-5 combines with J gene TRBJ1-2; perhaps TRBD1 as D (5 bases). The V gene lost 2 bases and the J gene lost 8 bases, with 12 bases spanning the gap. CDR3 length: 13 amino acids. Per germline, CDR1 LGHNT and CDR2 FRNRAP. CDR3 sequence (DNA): TGTGCTAGTGGTTTGTCAGGGAAGAGGGGCTACACCTTC. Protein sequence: CASGLSGKRGYTF.

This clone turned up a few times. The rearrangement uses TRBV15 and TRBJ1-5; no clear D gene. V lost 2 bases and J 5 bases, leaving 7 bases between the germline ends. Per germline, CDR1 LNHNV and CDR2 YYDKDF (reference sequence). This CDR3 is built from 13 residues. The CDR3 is CATSRSQDQPQHF. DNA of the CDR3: TGTGCCACCAGCAGATCTCAGGATCAGCCCCAGCATTTT. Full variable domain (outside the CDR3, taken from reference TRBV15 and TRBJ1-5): DAMVIQNPRYQVTQFGKPVTLSCSQTLNHNVMYWYQQKSSQAPKLLFHYYDKDFNNEADTPDNFQSRRPNTSFCFLDIRSPGLGDTAMYLCATSRSQDQPQHFGDGTRLSIL.